The following is a T cell receptor beta chain sequence with its context. Its antigen is not yet known. The input lacks base qualities; no much larger clone sits a single base away. The cohort was made up of approximately 700 healthy bone marrow donors. All cohort members were sampled while nominally healthy, although unrecorded immune exposures were likely present. The donor was CMV seronegative and was included in the group of several hundred seronegative cohort members. Every donor gave a peripheral blood sample, and the peripheral blood mononuclear cells from that sample were used for TCR beta sequencing. The Qiagen DNeasy Blood Extraction Kit was used to extract genomic DNA from the blood cell samples. Library preparation was by the immunoSEQ multiplex PCR assay. The multiplex PCR relied on a mix of 60 forward primers for TCR Vbeta segments and 13 reverse primers for TCR Jbeta segments. A multiplex PCR assay on genomic DNA amplified the CDR3 region of rearranged TCR beta genes. The Illumina HiSeq System was used to sequence the amplified TCR beta libraries as 87-base-pair reads. For the original study's pipeline: Across the roughly 640 repertoires, a later analysis counted about 81 million unique TCR beta chains, some 11 million of which were shared by at least two donors. Raw reads were error-corrected and collapsed into unique sequences with a nearest-neighbor algorithm that merged closely related sequences to remove PCR and sequencing errors. To assign V, D and J gene segments, CDR3 sequences were aligned to IMGT reference sequences. For a sequence to be retained, a match of at least six nucleotides was required to both a V gene segment and a J gene segment. A rearrangement was called productive if the CDR3 had no stop codons and remained in frame with V and J, and every other rearrangement was called non-productive. Following IMGT convention, CDR3 was defined as the stretch from the second conserved V-encoded cysteine up to the conserved J-encoded phenylalanine. The earlier analysis of about 570 of the donors excluded any sequence lacking an unambiguous match to a single V gene segment. In an earlier analysis of a few hundred of the donors, V segments were called functional above 56.7% productive rearrangements and were called segregating when the between-donor standard deviation exceeded 5%. A statistical classification framework was developed to diagnose cytomegalovirus status using the catalog of TCR beta chain sequences. V and J gene assignment, in a later analysis, came from comparing TCR nucleotide sequences with IMGT/GENE-DB human TR gene sequences. Using the TCRdist pipeline, a later analysis assigned CDR3 sequences along with most-parsimonious VDJ recombination scenarios. A later analysis defined each TCR beta chain by its CDR3 amino acid sequence plus V-gene family, and excluded reads lacking a unique V-gene family. In a later analysis, 550 to 650 highly shared, low-generation-probability nucleotide sequences were removed to address suspected cross-contamination and a sequencing artifact. In a later analysis, a clonal expansion index for each public chain was calculated from normalized within-repertoire ranks of inferred template counts. A later analysis computed generation probabilities with a VDJ recombination model fitted to out-of-frame rearrangements, and checked the results against IGoR. In a later analysis, TCR-TCR, TCR-HLA and TCR-CMV co-occurrence was scored with hypergeometric tests, and a repertoire-size bias correction was applied to TCR pairs. A later analysis estimated false discovery rates by permuting HLA or CMV assignments 20 times. A later analysis grouped co-occurring TCRs with DBSCAN, adding TCRdist sequence similarity when clustering within HLA-allele-positive subsets. For co-occurrence clustering, repertoires with fewer than 30,000 or more than 120,000 public chains were excluded, along with about five repertoires with anomalous nucleotide sharing. Imported from immuneACCESS, the table was reduced by TCRdb to in-frame sequences with V and J called. These copies leave out some clones; in studies compared against another copy, an unresolved V gene accounts for under half, and the cause of the remainder is not known. For V, J and clone size, that table is used; D and trimming come from the DNA. The sample table holds under 200,000 clones, of which 80% to 90% were seen once. Under 2% of the sample rests with the top ten.

The sample originates from a study of cytomegalovirus exposure and HLA in healthy donors (dated by TCRdb to the late 2010s). General notes on the study: An earlier analysis of fewer than 750 of the donors reported 276 Gb of sequence data and some 110 million unique TCR beta sequences obtained from about 200 million T cells. Roughly 300 gigabases of sequencing data and around 87 million unique TCR sequences were included in an early release covering roughly 700 HLA-typed donors. Of the 300 to 450 genotyped donors, 81% were placed in the genetic ancestry cluster associated with self-reported Caucasian donors. The study aimed to test whether cataloging public T cell receptors could reveal signatures of past pathogen exposure. The T cell repertoires of some 700 subjects were profiled by immunosequencing and related to cytomegalovirus serostatus. A separate validation cohort of about 110 different subjects was used in addition to the approximately 700-subject first cohort. To predict cytomegalovirus infection status, the study combined high-throughput TCR immunosequencing, statistical association of individual TCRs with disease status, and machine learning. In a later analysis, previously published TCR beta repertoires from 550 to 750 donors were re-analyzed and high-resolution HLA genotyping was added so that TCR occurrence patterns could be studied. Rather than using new phenotypic data, the later analysis identified candidate immune exposures from TCR beta sequences and from how often those sequences occurred across donors. In an earlier analysis of over 550 of the donors, high-throughput TCR beta sequencing was used to judge whether each TCR beta V gene segment behaved as functional or pseudogenic. Donor age, sex, ethnicity and CMV serostatus were compiled together with the repertoire data. Genome-wide SNP genotypes for about three fifths of the roughly 700 donors were used in a later genetic analysis, which treated that subset as a discovery cohort. Every repertoire in the discovery cohort had been generated on one and the same sequencing platform. Both class I and class II loci were covered by HLA typing, at four-digit resolution. Typing coverage varied by locus: about 629-640 donors for A, B, C, DRB1 and DQB1; roughly 510 for DQA1; approximately 570 for DPA1; some 470 for DPB1. Roughly five DR-DQ haplotypes were handled as single units for association and clustering, since linkage in the cohort was strong. Across approximately 400 genotyped donors of the cohort, an average of 235,054 unique TCR beta nucleotide sequences per donor were sequenced, and about a sixth of those sequences were non-productive.

Results the study describes overall, beyond this receptor: The cohort was sequenced for TCR beta chains only, and without alpha or paired-chain data the features that could be detected were limited. The only immune exposure information available for the cohort was CMV serostatus. Most CMV-associated TCR beta chains appeared to be HLA-restricted in a later analysis, and the HLA associations seemed to be driven largely by CMV exposure. Because counts were too low, some 17 rarely observed V segments, including chromosome 9 orphons, were excluded from the earlier analysis of several hundred of the donors. When HLA alleles, especially DR and DQ, strongly co-occurred, attributing TCR associations to individual alleles was difficult. Three of the identified cytomegalovirus-associated TCR beta chains were confirmed in vitro to be specific for cytomegalovirus antigens. The study gave a list of more than 150 TCR beta chains associated with cytomegalovirus. Linkage disequilibrium might explain the correlated functional status among segregating V segments, but an unknown experimental factor could not be ruled out. The authors suggested that the approach could potentially be generalized to other disease states and immunological phenotypes. Sequencing depth was assumed to be roughly uniform across donors in the presence/absence analyses, though that assumption may not hold. In a later analysis, TCR association rates were found to vary across HLA loci, with the most associated TCRs seen for DRB1 alleles and the fewest for HLA-C alleles. A later genetic analysis reported fewer N-insertions in productive TCRs among donors in an Asian-associated ancestry cluster than the roughly 640-donor mean. A cluster of highly shared sequence variants was judged likely to be a technical artifact of the sequencing pipeline. Some IMGT-functional V segments, including TRBV6-2 and TRBV6-3, could not be told apart with the 87-base-pair reads, so those segments were excluded. A further reported finding was that TCR beta sequences accurately predicted the HLA-A and HLA-B alleles for most subjects in the first cohort. In a later analysis, some 18,000 TCR beta sequences were associated with specific HLA alleles at a false discovery rate of 0.05. HLA typing was unavailable for some donors at each locus, so association tests used only the typed subset. Most TCR sequences were observed very rarely across donors, whereas some public TCRs were present in many individuals. Broadly in line with IMGT annotations, most TCR beta V segments showed up in productive rearrangements about 90% or about 30% of the time in an earlier analysis of 587 of the donors. In a later analysis, several top co-occurrence clusters were reported to appear linked to parvovirus B19, influenza, CMV and Epstein-Barr virus. Compared with equally common non-associated chains, HLA-associated TCR beta chains in a later analysis were more clonally expanded and had lower generation probabilities. The classifier was reported to diagnose cytomegalovirus status with high specificity and sensitivity in both the original and validation cohorts. A later genetic analysis associated a missense DCLRE1C variant with V-gene and J-gene trimming of TCR beta chains, and an independent cohort replicated the association.

CDR1 is given as MNHEY and CDR2 as SVGAGI, both from the germline V gene. The CDR3 runs 13 amino acids, cysteine and phenylalanine included. CDR3 DNA only is kept here, 39 bases in frame from base 1. Ends trimmed: V by 5 bases, J by 3 bases; bases unmatched to a gene: 3. The sequenced material came from PBMCs. The sequence is built from TRBV6-5 and TRBJ1-1; TRBD1 fits 7 bases in the junction. This clonotype was sampled from a man aged 18 to 29 in good health and CMV-seronegative. The CDR3 is CASSLDRDTEAFF. The DNA sequence is given as TGTGCCAGCAGTCTTGACAGGGACACTGAAGCTTTCTTT.